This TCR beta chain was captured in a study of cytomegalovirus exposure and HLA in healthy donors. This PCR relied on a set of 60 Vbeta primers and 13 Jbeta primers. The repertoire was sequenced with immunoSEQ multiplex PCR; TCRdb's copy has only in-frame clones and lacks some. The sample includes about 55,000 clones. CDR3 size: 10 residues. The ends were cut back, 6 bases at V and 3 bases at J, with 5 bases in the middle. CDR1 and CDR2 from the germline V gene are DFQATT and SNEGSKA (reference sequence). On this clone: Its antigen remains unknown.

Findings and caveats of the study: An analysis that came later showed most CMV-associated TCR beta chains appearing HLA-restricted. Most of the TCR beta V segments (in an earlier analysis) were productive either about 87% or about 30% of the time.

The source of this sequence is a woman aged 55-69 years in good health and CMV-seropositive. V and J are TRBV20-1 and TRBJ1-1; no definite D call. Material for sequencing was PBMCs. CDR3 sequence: CSARDTEAFF. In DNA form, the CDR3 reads TGCAGTGCCCGGGACACTGAAGCTTTCTTT.